One sample yielded the 5 T cell receptor beta chains listed below, sequenced in a study of T-cell reconstitution after alpha-beta-depleted transplantation in children. For TCRbeta, the library was prepared with unique molecular identifiers. TCRdb re-derived calls from the PCR reads in MiXCR, one entry per CDR3 protein. Of about 470,000 distinct CDR3 sequences in the sample, roughly 44% were seen once. The sequencing used PBMCs, collected before TCRalphabeta/CD19-depleted stem cell transplant. These receptor sequences come from a girl under 10 years old with aplastic anemia, due to receive a stem cell transplant.

The chain employs TRBV5-1 and TRBJ2-5; D not certain. CDR1 is SGHRS, CDR2 YFSETQ, per germline. The CDR3 length is 13 residues. V lost 0 bases and J 3 bases, leaving 6 bases between the germline ends. DNA for the CDR3: TGCGCCAGCAGCTTGGTTCTAGAAGAGACCCAGTACTTC. Protein product: CASSLVLEETQYF.

This chain uses TRBV5-5 with TRBJ2-7, with TRBD1 matching 10 bases. The CDR3 extends over 17 amino acids. V trimming: 0 bases; J trimming: 3 bases; junction bases outside the gene matches: 9. Germline V gives CDR1 SGHKS, CDR2 YYEKEE (reference sequence). The CDR3 region is CASSLATLGQGVYEQYF. DNA for the CDR3: TGTGCCAGCAGCTTGGCCACCCTCGGACAGGGGGTCTACGAGCAGTACTTC.

The rearrangement joins TRBV20-1 to TRBJ2-1; D gene unclear. V gave up 2 bases and J gave up 12 bases, with 14 bases separating them. Germline V gene data show CDR1 as DFQATT and CDR2 as SNEGSKA (reference sequence). The CDR3 is made up of 12 amino acids. CDR3 in amino acids: CSARWPMTLQFF. CDR3 bases: TGCAGTGCTAGATGGCCAATGACTCTGCAGTTCTTC.

This rearrangement joins TRBV28 to TRBJ1-1; perhaps TRBD1 as D (5 bases). Per the germline V gene, CDR1 is MDHEN and CDR2 is SYDVKM. V was clipped by 7 bases and J by 5 bases, with 11 bases between them. The CDR3 is 12 residues long. CDR3 in DNA: TGTGCCAGCATGCTTGGGGGGACTGAAGCTTTCTTT. Translating it yields CASMLGGTEAFF.

This clonotype was observed a handful of times. The rearrangement joins TRBV10-3 to TRBJ2-6; 7 bases map to TRBD1. Unmatched junction bases numbered 13, after V lost 2 bases and J lost 0 bases. This CDR3 contains 20 residues. Germline V gene sequence: CDR1 ENHRY, CDR2 SYGVKD. The CDR3 spells CAISEDSGQLWLSGANVLTF. CDR3 in DNA: TGTGCCATCAGTGAGGATTCGGGACAGTTATGGCTCTCTGGGGCCAACGTCCTGACTTTC.